This T cell receptor beta chain was observed in a study of T cell responses to AZD1222 COVID-19 vaccine. Second doses at about 4 or about 12 weeks were pooled. A note on this clone: Its antigen is undetermined.

Study-wide results and caveats: The study found Spike-specific TCR breadth and depth rose after two AZD1222 doses. Without day 14 samples, only post-peak T cell repertoires were studied.

Only in-frame clones appear in the TCRdb table, and some are missing; sequencing was by immunoSEQ multiplex PCR. This sample has approximately 75,000 clones, with 85% to 90% found just once. Sequenced material: peripheral blood, taken 28 days after the second AZD1222 dose. The clonotype comes from an adult who received the AZD1222 COVID-19 vaccine.

The CDR3 sequence is CASSSDRGYSYEQYF. The CDR3 region has the DNA TGTGCCAGCAGCTCGGACAGGGGGTACTCCTACGAGCAGTACTTC. This rearrangement joins TRBV7-9 to TRBJ2-7, with 10 nucleotides matching TRBD1. V lost 4 bases to trimming and J lost 0 bases; unmatched junction nucleotides: 3. Germline V lookup: CDR1 SEHNR, CDR2 FQNEAQ (reference sequence). The CDR3 has 15 amino acids.